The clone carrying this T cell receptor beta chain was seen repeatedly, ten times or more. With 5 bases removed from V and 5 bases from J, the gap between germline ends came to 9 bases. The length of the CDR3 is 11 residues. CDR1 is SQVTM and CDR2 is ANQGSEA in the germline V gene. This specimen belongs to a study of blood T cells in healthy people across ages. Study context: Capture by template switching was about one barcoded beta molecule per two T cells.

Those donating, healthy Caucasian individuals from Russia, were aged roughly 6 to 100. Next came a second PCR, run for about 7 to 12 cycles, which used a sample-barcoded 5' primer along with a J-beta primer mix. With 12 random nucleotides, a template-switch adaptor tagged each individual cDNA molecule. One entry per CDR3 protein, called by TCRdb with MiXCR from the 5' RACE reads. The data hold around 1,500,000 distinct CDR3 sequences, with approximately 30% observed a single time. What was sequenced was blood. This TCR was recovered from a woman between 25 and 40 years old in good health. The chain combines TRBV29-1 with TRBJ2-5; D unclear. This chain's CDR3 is CSVLGRETQYF. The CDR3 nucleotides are TGCAGCGTTCTGGGTCGTGAGACCCAGTACTTC.